The clone carrying this T cell receptor beta chain was counted ten times or more. Its antigen is unknown. Researchers amplified the TCR beta CDR3 regions from RNA transcripts. With the HTBI primer set, the TCR CDR3 went through a first round of RT-PCR. Each CDR3 protein is one row after TCRdb ran MiXCR on the multiplex PCR reads. Counted here are 330,000 or so distinct CDR3 sequences, about a sixth occurring once; the ten biggest clones make up about 14%. Trimming removed 3 bases from V and 2 bases from J; junction bases left unmatched: 10. This CDR3 region has 19 residues. This record belongs to a study of T cells in Graves' hyperthyroidism and ophthalmopathy. The study's findings and limits: From stable hyperthyroidism, ophthalmopathy was separated by a 13 V-J model.

The V call is TRBV12-3 or TRBV12-4, the J call TRBJ2-5, with 15 bases matching TRBD2. The source is a woman between 40 and 50 years old with Graves' ophthalmopathy. The source material was blood. The CDR3 nucleotides are TGTGCCAGCAGTTTTAAGATGGGGACTAGCGGGAGGTGGCAAGAGACCCAGTACTTC. This encodes CASSFKMGTSGRWQETQYF.